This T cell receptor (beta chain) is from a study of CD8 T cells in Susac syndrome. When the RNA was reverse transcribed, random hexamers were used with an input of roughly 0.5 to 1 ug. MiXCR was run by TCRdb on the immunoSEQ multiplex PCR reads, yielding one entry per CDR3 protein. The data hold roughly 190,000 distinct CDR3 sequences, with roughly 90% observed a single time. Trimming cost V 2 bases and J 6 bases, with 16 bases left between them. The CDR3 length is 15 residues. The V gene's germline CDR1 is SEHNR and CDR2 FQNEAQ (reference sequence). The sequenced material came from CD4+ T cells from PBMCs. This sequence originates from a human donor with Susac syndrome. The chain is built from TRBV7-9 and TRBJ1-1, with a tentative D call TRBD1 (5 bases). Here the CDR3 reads CASSLSTGMTAEAFF. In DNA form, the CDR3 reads TGTGCCAGCAGCTTATCCACAGGAATGACCGCTGAAGCTTTCTTT. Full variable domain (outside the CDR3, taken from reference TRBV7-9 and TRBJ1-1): DTGVSQNPRHKITKRGQNVTFRCDPISEHNRLYWYRQTLGQGPEFLTYFQNEAQLEKSRLLSDRFSAERPKGSFSTLEIQRTEQGDSAMYLCASSLSTGMTAEAFFGQGTRLTVV.